These 10 T cell receptor beta chains came from one sample sequenced in a study of cytomegalovirus exposure and HLA in healthy donors. PCR involved 60 Vbeta and 13 Jbeta primers. Using immunoSEQ multiplex PCR, the repertoire was profiled, and TCRdb retains in-frame clones only, with some absent. The data show over 100,000 clones, around 79% seen once. Sequenced input: PBMCs. All receptors derive from a woman aged 40 to 55 in good health and CMV-seronegative.

For the CDR3, the DNA is TGTGCCAGCACAGGGACAGACCCCTACGAGCAGTACTTC. It translates to CASTGTDPYEQYF. The V gene is TRBV18, the J gene TRBJ2-7; 7 bases match TRBD1. The V gene's germline CDR1 is KGHSH and CDR2 LQKENI. V was pared by 8 bases and J by 2 bases, with 6 bases of the junction left unmatched. The CDR3 sequence is 13 residues long.

This clone has only one observation. This chain links TRBV27 with TRBJ2-7, with D tentatively TRBD1 (6 bases). The CDR3 loop spans 17 amino acids. Trimming removed 7 bases from V and 2 bases from J, with 24 bases in between. Germline V gene lookup returns CDR1 MNHEY and CDR2 SMNVEV (reference sequence). CDR3 nucleotide sequence: TGTGCCAGCACGGCCATGACAGGACGAGTCGGGGCCTACGAGCAGTACTTC. This translates into CASTAMTGRVGAYEQYF.

This clone was counted between two and nine times. This chain connects TRBV4-1 to TRBJ1-1; 8 nucleotides match TRBD1. Germline V CDR1 and CDR2: MGHRA, YSYEKL. The CDR3 runs to 14 residues. V gave up 6 bases and J gave up 5 bases; unmatched junction bases: 8. The CDR3 sequence: CASSRQGIETEAFF. The CDR3 coding sequence is TGCGCCAGCAGTCGACAGGGGATAGAAACTGAAGCTTTCTTT.

The chain carries TRBV5-1 and TRBJ2-7, with D maybe TRBD2 (5 bases). Trimming removed 4 bases at V and 3 bases at J, with 14 bases between. The CDR3 is 14 residues long. The V gene's germline CDR1 is SGHRS and CDR2 YFSETQ. This CDR3 reads CASSLDGKDYEQYF. DNA of the CDR3: TGCGCCAGCAGCCTCGACGGGAAGGACTACGAGCAGTACTTC.

In DNA, the CDR3 is TGCGCCAGCAGCTCGGGACACCTAGCTAACTATGGCTACACCTTC. Translating it yields CASSSGHLANYGYTF. The chain employs TRBV5-1 and TRBJ1-2, with a weak D call TRBD1 (6 bases). The germline V gene has CDR1 SGHRS and CDR2 YFSETQ. Trimming took off 3 bases at V and 0 bases at J, with 12 bases between the two ends. The CDR3 length is 15 residues.

The chain combines TRBV9 with TRBJ1-1, with D possibly being TRBD1 (6 bases). The CDR3 is 14 residues long. Germline CDR1 reads SGDLS; CDR2 reads YYNGEE. V dropped 0 bases and J dropped 11 bases, with 17 bases sitting between them. The CDR3 spells CASSVGSGHRVAFF. CDR3 in DNA: TGTGCCAGCAGCGTAGGTTCGGGACACCGTGTTGCTTTCTTT.

The chain couples TRBV2 to TRBJ2-3; 11 nucleotides match TRBD2. This CDR3 is 14 amino acids long. Germline CDR1 and CDR2: SNHLY and FYNNEI. V lost 8 bases to trimming and J lost 2 bases; unmatched junction nucleotides: 3. The CDR3 bases are TGTGCCAGCCGACTAGCGGGGTACACAGATACGCAGTATTTT. This codes for CASRLAGYTDTQYF.

The gene calls are TRBV7-8 and TRBJ2-7; TRBD2 is a possible D gene (5 bases). CDR3 length: 15 amino acids. CDR1 is SGHVS and CDR2 is FQNEAQ in the germline V gene. The germline V and J ends were trimmed by 0 bases and 2 bases, with 11 bases remaining between them. In nucleotides, the CDR3 is TGTGCCAGCAGCTTAGCGAGGGCTTACACCTACGAGCAGTACTTC. This sequence encodes CASSLARAYTYEQYF.

This chain joins TRBV27 and TRBJ2-3, with TRBD2 identical over 14 bases. This CDR3 comprises 16 residues. Germline V gives CDR1 MNHEY, CDR2 SMNVEV (reference sequence). The V and J ends lost 5 bases and 8 bases, in that order; junction bases with no gene match: 9. CDR3 DNA sequence: TGTGCCAGCAGTCTAGGACTAGCGGGGGGACAAGCTACGCAGTATTTT. Amino acid sequence: CASSLGLAGGQATQYF.

This clone was picked up one time. The chain recombines TRBV2 with TRBJ1-1; unclear D gene. CDR3 size: 13 residues. V lost 3 bases, J lost 1 base, and 6 bases lay in between. CDR1 SNHLY and CDR2 FYNNEI come from the germline V gene. Here the CDR3 DNA reads TGTGCCAGCAGTGATTTCGGGAACACTGAAGCTTTCTTT. It encodes CASSDFGNTEAFF.